The 22 T cell receptor beta chains below were found in one sample sequenced in a study of cytomegalovirus exposure and HLA in healthy donors. The PCR was carried out with 60 Vbeta primers and 13 Jbeta primers. Only in-frame clones appear in the TCRdb table, and some are missing; sequencing was by immunoSEQ multiplex PCR. The repertoire holds around 300,000 clones, with about 83% as singletons. Input material: PBMCs. These receptors were collected from a woman aged 35 to 49 in good health and CMV-seropositive.

The chain couples TRBV4-3 to TRBJ2-1; TRBD2 agrees at 13 bases. This CDR3 is built from 18 residues. CDR1 LGHNA and CDR2 YSLEER come from the germline V gene. V was clipped by 0 bases and J by 10 bases; unmatched bases: 12. The chain's CDR3 is CASSQDYRTSGRSGEQFF. The DNA for the CDR3 is TGCGCCAGCAGCCAAGATTACAGGACTAGCGGGAGATCTGGAGAGCAGTTCTTC.

The V gene is TRBV27, the J gene TRBJ2-3; D is uncertain. The CDR3 is made up of 10 amino acids. Germline lookup yields CDR1 MNHEY and CDR2 SMNVEV (reference sequence). The V and J ends lost 9 bases and 3 bases respectively, with 4 bases between them. CDR3 amino acids: CASQTDTQYF. CDR3 in DNA: TGTGCCAGTCAGACAGATACGCAGTATTTT.

The chain uses TRBV2 and TRBJ2-5, with a tentative D call TRBD2 (6 bases). Germline V CDR1 and CDR2: SNHLY, FYNNEI. The ends were cut back, 6 bases at V and 5 bases at J, with 16 bases in the middle. The CDR3 consists of 14 residues. The CDR3 DNA follows: TGTGCCAGCAGGGCGGGGACCGCCGGGGAGACCCAGTACTTC. Translated, it gives CASRAGTAGETQYF.

This clone came up once. The chain couples TRBV9 to TRBJ2-5, with 9 bases aligning to TRBD1. The CDR3 spans 16 residues. The V gene end was trimmed by 3 bases and the J gene end by 0 bases; junction bases not matched to a gene: 6. Germline loops: CDR1 SGDLS, CDR2 YYNGEE. The CDR3 DNA reads as TGTGCCAGCAGCGCCTCCGGGACAGGGTACCAAGAGACCCAGTACTTC. Encoded protein: CASSASGTGYQETQYF.

The J gene is TRBJ2-7, the V gene TRBV28, with D possibly being TRBD2 (5 bases). CDR1 is MDHEN, CDR2 SYDVKM, per germline. This CDR3 contains 17 residues. The V end lost 3 bases, the J end lost 4 bases, and 22 bases lay between the germline ends. DNA of the CDR3: TGTGCCAGCAGTTTGGCGGCCCTGGACGCGGGTCCTTACGAGCAGTACTTC. This codes for CASSLAALDAGPYEQYF.

This chain links TRBV29-1 with TRBJ2-5; 13 bases map to TRBD2. Germline V gives CDR1 SQVTM, CDR2 ANQGSEA. With 6 bases clipped from V and 5 bases from J, the junction kept 6 bases outside the gene matches. The CDR3 loop spans 14 amino acids. CDR3 sequence reads: CSVRTSGSFETQYF. In nucleotides, the CDR3 is TGCAGCGTAAGGACTAGCGGGAGCTTTGAGACCCAGTACTTC.

The CDR3: CASSFGTSGGLNEQFF. As DNA, the CDR3 is TGCGCCAGCAGCTTCGGGACTAGCGGAGGACTAAATGAGCAGTTCTTC. The gene calls are TRBV5-1 and TRBJ2-1, with TRBD2 identical over 11 bases. Germline CDR1 is SGHRS and CDR2 is YFSETQ. This CDR3 is 16 amino acids long. The V gene end was trimmed by 2 bases and the J gene end by 7 bases; junction bases not matched to a gene: 8.

V and J are TRBV4-3 and TRBJ1-6; D unresolved. CDR3 length equals 15 residues. V lost 1 base and J lost 11, with 15 bases in between. Germline CDR1 LGHNA, CDR2 YSLEER. The CDR3 spells CASSQGPSLSAPLHF. CDR3 in DNA: TGCGCCAGCAGCCAAGGACCTTCCCTTAGCGCACCCCTCCACTTT.

The CDR3 sequence: CASSLAWDRLYEQYF. The CDR3 DNA reads TGTGCCAGCAGCTTGGCGTGGGACAGGCTCTACGAGCAGTACTTC. The chain recombines TRBV5-5 with TRBJ2-7; 8 bases agree with TRBD1. V trimming: 0 bases; J trimming: 3 bases; junction bases outside the gene matches: 5. The V gene's germline CDR1 is SGHKS and CDR2 YYEKEE (reference sequence). The CDR3 has 15 residues.

This chain connects TRBV5-1 to TRBJ2-3, with TRBD1 matching 9 bases. Germline trimming cut 5 bases from V and 3 bases from J; bases unmatched to any gene: 7. CDR3 size: 15 residues. CDR1 is SGHRS and CDR2 is YFSETQ in the germline V gene. This chain's CDR3 is CASRDRGEETDTQYF. CDR3 nucleotides: TGCGCCAGCAGGGACAGGGGCGAGGAAACAGATACGCAGTATTTT.

This rearrangement joins TRBV7-2 to TRBJ2-1, with 7 bases matching TRBD1. The CDR3 covers 15 residues. CDR1 and CDR2 (germline): SGHTA, FQGNSA. J was trimmed by 4 bases and V by 6 bases; bases with no gene match: 9. CDR3 loop: CASSITGAGYNEQFF. CDR3 nucleotides: TGTGCCAGCAGTATTACAGGGGCAGGGTACAATGAGCAGTTCTTC. The full variable domain, in which reference TRBV7-2 and TRBJ2-1 provide the parts outside the CDR3, is GAGVSQSPSNKVTEKGKDVELRCDPISGHTALYWYRQSLGQGLEFLIYFQGNSAPDKSGLPSDRFSAERTGGSVSTLTIQRTQQEDSAVYLCASSITGAGYNEQFFGPGTRLTVL.

V is TRBV5-4 and J is TRBJ2-3; the D gene is possibly TRBD2 (6 bases). Deletions cut 4 bases from V and 3 bases from J, with 15 bases between. Germline loops: CDR1 SGHNT, CDR2 YYREEE (reference sequence). The CDR3 is 15 residues long. The CDR3 loop is CASSLSGPGTDTQYF. The CDR3 DNA sequence: TGTGCCAGCAGCCTTAGCGGCCCCGGAACAGATACGCAGTATTTT.

This clone was counted only a few times. This chain connects TRBV5-3 to TRBJ2-7; 8 nucleotides agree with TRBD1. TRBV5-3 is identified as an open reading frame with a role that is uncertain. J gave up 6 bases and V 5 bases, and 4 bases lay outside the gene matches. The CDR3 extends over 12 amino acids. The CDR3 loop is CARRLQGAEQYF. CDR3 bases: TGTGCCAGAAGACTCCAGGGGGCCGAGCAGTACTTC.

The V gene is TRBV9, the J gene TRBJ1-3; the D is unclear. Germline lookup yields CDR1 SGDLS and CDR2 YYNGEE. There are 12 residues in the CDR3. The V and J ends lost 4 bases and 4 bases respectively, with 6 bases between them. The CDR3 DNA sequence: TGTGCCAGCAGCCCCCCAGGAAACACCATATATTTT. This codes for CASSPPGNTIYF.

CDR3: CASGGRATDTQYF. CDR3 coding DNA: TGTGCCAGCGGCGGGAGGGCCACAGATACGCAGTATTTT. The chain couples TRBV27 to TRBJ2-3, with 9 bases lining up with TRBD2. V trimming: 8 bases; J trimming: 2 bases; junction bases outside the gene matches: 2. The germline gives CDR1 MNHEY, CDR2 SMNVEV (reference sequence). This CDR3 contains 13 residues.

This chain links TRBV6-5 with TRBJ2-3; TRBD2 matches 10 bases. Germline values: CDR1 MNHEY, CDR2 SVGAGI. After removal of 5 bases from V and 3 bases from J, the junction contained 5 bases not matched to a gene. CDR3 length: 15 residues. The CDR3 nucleotides are TGTGCCAGCAGTACCTCGACTAGCGGGACAGATACGCAGTATTTT. It encodes CASSTSTSGTDTQYF.

V usage is TRBV18 and J usage is TRBJ1-2; TRBD1 matches 7 bases. Germline V gene lookup returns CDR1 KGHSH and CDR2 LQKENI. The trim removed 6 bases at V and 2 bases at J, leaving 12 bases unmatched. The CDR3 loop spans 16 amino acids. The CDR3 sequence: CASSPLSGTENYGYTF. The CDR3 DNA reads TGTGCCAGCTCGCCTCTATCCGGGACAGAAAACTATGGCTACACCTTC. The complete variable domain, with remaining parts taken from reference TRBV18 and TRBJ1-2, reads NAGVMQNPRHLVRRRGQEARLRCSPMKGHSHVYWYRQLPEEGLKFMVYLQKENIIDESGMPKERFSAEFPKEGPSILRIQQVVRGDSAAYFCASSPLSGTENYGYTFGSGTRLTVV.

The rearrangement links TRBV28 to TRBJ2-6; D is unresolved. Germline values: CDR1 MDHEN, CDR2 SYDVKM. This CDR3 has 15 amino acids. Trimming took 3 bases from V and 0 from J, leaving 6 bases between them. In DNA, the CDR3 is TGTGCCAGCAGTTTTAGTGTCTCTGGGGCCAACGTCCTGACTTTC. Amino acids: CASSFSVSGANVLTF.

CDR3 sequence reads: CASSYSIQGSYEQYF. DNA for the CDR3: TGTGCCAGCAGTTACTCGATTCAGGGCTCCTACGAGCAGTACTTC. The chain couples TRBV6-6 to TRBJ2-7; D may be TRBD1 (5 bases). CDR1 is MNHNY, CDR2 SVGAGI, per germline (reference sequence). The CDR3 extends over 15 amino acids. V dropped 0 bases and J dropped 0 bases, with 9 bases sitting between them.

V usage is TRBV30 and J usage is TRBJ1-5, with D unclear. The V end lost 0 bases, the J end lost 2 bases, and 11 bases lay between the germline ends. This CDR3 has 15 amino acids. Germline CDR1 reads GTSNPN; CDR2 reads SVGIG (reference sequence). CDR3 bases: TGTGCCTGGAGTGTAGGATCGCAGGGCAATCAGCCCCAGCATTTT. The encoded protein is CAWSVGSQGNQPQHF.

The J gene is TRBJ2-1, the V gene TRBV2; possibly TRBD2 for D (6 bases). The CDR3 is 11 residues long. Germline CDR1 and CDR2: SNHLY and FYNNEI. V gave up 4 bases and J gave up 8 bases, with 6 bases separating them. This chain's CDR3 is CASSAGDEQFF. The CDR3 bases are TGTGCCAGCAGTGCGGGGGATGAGCAGTTCTTC.

The CDR3 is CARSLGVGEAYEQYF. DNA of the CDR3: TGTGCCAGAAGCTTAGGGGTAGGGGAGGCCTACGAGCAGTACTTC. This rearrangement joins TRBV7-5 to TRBJ2-7; the DNA was not compared with TRBD2, the D call given in the table. TRBV7-5 is a documented pseudogene. CDR3 length: 15 amino acids.